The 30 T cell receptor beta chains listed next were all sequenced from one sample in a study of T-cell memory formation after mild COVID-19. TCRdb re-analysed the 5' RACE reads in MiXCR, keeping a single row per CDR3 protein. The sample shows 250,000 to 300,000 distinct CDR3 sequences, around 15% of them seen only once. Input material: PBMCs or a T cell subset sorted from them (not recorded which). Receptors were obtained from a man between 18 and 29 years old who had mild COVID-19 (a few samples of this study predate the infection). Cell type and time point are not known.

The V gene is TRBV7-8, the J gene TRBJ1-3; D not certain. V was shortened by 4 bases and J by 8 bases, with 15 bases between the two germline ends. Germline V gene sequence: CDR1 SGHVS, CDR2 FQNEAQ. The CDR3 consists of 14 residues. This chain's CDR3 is CASSSPGRKDTIYF. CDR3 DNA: TGTGCCAGCAGCTCCCCCGGACGGAAGGACACCATATATTTT.

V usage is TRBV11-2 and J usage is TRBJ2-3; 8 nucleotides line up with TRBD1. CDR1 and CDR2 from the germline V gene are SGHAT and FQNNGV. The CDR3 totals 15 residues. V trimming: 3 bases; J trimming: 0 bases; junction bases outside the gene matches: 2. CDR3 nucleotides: TGTGCCAGCAGCTTGACAGGGGAGAGCACAGATACGCAGTATTTT. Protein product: CASSLTGESTDTQYF. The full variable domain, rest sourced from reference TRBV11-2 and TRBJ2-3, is EAGVAQSPRYKIIEKRQSVAFWCNPISGHATLYWYQQILGQGPKLLIQFQNNGVVDDSQLPKDRFSAERLKGVDSTLKIQPAKLEDSAVYLCASSLTGESTDTQYFGPGTRLTVL.

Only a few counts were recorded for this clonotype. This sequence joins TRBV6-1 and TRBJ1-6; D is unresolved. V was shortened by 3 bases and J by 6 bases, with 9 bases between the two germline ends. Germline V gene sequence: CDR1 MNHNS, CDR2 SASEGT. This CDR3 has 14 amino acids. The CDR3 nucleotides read TGTGCCAGCAGTGAGTTCGGAACTAATTCACCCCTCCACTTT. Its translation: CASSEFGTNSPLHF.

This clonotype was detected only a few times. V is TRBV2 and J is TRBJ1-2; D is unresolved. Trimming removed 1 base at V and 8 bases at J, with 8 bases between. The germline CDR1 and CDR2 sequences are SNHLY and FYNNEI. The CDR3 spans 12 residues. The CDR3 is CASSEGPVGYTF. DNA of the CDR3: TGTGCCAGCAGTGAAGGGCCGGTCGGCTACACCTTC.

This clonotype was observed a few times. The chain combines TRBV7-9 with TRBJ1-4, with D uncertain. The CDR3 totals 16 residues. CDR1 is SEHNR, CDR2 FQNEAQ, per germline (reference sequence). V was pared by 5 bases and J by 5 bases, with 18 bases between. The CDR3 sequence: CASSPPRPHKNEKLFF. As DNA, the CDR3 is TGTGCCAGCAGCCCTCCACGTCCTCACAAGAATGAAAAACTGTTTTTT.

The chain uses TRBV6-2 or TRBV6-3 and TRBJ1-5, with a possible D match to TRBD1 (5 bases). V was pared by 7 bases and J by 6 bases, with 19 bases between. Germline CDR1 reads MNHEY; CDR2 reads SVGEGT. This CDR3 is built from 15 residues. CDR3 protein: CASTLGLTGGQPQHF. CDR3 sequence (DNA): TGTGCCAGCACATTGGGACTCACGGGAGGTCAGCCCCAGCATTTT.

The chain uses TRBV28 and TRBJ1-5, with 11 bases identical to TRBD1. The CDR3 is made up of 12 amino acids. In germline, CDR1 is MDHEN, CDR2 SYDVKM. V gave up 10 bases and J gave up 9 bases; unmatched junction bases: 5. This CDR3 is CATGTGGTPQHF. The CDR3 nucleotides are TGTGCCACCGGGACAGGGGGTACGCCCCAGCATTTT.

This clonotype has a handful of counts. The CDR3: CATPPHEQYV. The CDR3 nucleotides read TGTGCCACCCCTCCCCACGAGCAGTACGTC. V gene TRBV24-1 combines with J gene TRBJ2-7, with D unresolved. The CDR3 spans 10 residues. Per germline, CDR1 KGHDR and CDR2 SFDVKD. The V and J ends lost 9 bases and 5 bases respectively, with 7 bases between them.

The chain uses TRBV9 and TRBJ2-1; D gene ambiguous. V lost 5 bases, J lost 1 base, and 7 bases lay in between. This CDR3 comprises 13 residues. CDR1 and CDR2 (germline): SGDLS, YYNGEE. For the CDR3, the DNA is TGTGCCAGCAGTGGACGGTCCTACAATGAGCAGTTCTTC. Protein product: CASSGRSYNEQFF.

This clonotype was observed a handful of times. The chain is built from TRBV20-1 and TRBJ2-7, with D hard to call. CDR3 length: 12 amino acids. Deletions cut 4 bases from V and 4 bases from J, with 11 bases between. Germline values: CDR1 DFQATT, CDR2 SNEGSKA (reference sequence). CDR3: CSANPHRYEQYF. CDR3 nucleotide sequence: TGCAGTGCTAACCCCCATAGATACGAGCAGTACTTC.

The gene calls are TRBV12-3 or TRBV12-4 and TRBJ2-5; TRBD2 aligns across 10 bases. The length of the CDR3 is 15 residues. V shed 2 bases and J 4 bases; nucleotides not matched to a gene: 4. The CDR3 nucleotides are TGTGCCAGCAGTTTATCCCGACTAGCGGGAGAGACCCAGTACTTC. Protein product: CASSLSRLAGETQYF.

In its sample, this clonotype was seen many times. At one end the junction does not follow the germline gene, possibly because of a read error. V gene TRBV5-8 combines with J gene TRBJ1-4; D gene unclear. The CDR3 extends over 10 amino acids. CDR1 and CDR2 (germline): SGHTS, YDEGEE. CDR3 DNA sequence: TGTGCCAGCAGCTTAAAGGGAGGTCGTTTT. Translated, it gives CASSLKGGRF.

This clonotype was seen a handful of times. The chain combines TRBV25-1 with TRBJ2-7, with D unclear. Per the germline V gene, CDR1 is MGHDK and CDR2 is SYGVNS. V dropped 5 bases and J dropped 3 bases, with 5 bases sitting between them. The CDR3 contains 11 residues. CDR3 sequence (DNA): TGTGCCAGCAGTCCTCTCTACGAGCAGTACTTC. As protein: CASSPLYEQYF.

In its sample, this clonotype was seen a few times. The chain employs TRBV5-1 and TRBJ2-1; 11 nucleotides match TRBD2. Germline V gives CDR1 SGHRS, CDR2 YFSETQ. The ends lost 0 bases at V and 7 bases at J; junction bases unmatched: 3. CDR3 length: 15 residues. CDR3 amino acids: CASSLEGTSGNEQFF. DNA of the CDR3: TGCGCCAGCAGCTTGGAGGGGACTAGCGGTAATGAGCAGTTCTTC.

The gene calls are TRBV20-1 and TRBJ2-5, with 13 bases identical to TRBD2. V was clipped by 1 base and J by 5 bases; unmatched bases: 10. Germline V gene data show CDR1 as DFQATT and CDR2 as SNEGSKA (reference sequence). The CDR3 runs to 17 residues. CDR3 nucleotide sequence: TGCAGTGCTAGAGCCACTAGCGGGGGGGCCAATCCGGAGACCCAGTACTTC. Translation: CSARATSGGANPETQYF.

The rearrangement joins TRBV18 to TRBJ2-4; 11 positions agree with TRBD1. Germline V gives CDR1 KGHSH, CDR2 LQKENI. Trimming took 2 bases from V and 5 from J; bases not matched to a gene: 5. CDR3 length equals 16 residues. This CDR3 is CASSPIGQGAENIQYF. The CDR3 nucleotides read TGTGCCAGCTCACCAATCGGACAGGGGGCAGAAAACATTCAGTACTTC.

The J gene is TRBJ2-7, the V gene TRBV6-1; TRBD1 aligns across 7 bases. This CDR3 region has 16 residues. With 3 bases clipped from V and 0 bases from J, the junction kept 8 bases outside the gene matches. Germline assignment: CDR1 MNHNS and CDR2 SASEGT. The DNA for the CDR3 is TGTGCCAGCAGTGACCCAGACAGGGAATACTCCTACGAGCAGTACGTC. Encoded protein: CASSDPDREYSYEQYV.

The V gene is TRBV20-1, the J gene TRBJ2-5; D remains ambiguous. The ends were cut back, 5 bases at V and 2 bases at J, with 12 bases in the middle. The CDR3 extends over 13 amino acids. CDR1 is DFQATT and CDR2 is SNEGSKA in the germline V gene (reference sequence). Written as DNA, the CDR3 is TGCAGTGCTCCACGACGACCACAAGAGACCCAGTACTTC. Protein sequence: CSAPRRPQETQYF.

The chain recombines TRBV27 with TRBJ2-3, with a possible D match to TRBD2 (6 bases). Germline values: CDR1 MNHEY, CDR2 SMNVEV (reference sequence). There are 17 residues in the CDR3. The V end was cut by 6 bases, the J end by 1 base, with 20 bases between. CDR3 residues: CASSPLRTTTGTDTQYF. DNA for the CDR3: TGTGCCAGCAGCCCCTTAAGGACTACCACTGGCACAGATACGCAGTATTTT.

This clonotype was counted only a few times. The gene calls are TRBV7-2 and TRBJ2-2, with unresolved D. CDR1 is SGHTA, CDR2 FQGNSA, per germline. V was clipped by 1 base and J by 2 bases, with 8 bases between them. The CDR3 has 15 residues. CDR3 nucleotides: TGTGCCAGCAGCTTAGAGTGGGGAAACACCGGGGAGCTGTTTTTT. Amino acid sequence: CASSLEWGNTGELFF.

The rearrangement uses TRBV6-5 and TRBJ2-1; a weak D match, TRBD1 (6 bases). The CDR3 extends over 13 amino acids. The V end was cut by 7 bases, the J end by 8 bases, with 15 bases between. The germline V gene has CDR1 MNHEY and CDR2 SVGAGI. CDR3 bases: TGTGCCAGCACGGTCCCAGGGGCGGATGAGCAGTTCTTC. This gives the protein CASTVPGADEQFF.

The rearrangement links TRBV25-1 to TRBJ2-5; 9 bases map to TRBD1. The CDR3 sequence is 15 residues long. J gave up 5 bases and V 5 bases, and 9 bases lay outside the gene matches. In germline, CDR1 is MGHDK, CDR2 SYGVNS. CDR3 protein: CASSPPRQGGETQYF. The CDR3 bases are TGTGCCAGCAGTCCCCCCCGACAGGGGGGCGAGACCCAGTACTTC.

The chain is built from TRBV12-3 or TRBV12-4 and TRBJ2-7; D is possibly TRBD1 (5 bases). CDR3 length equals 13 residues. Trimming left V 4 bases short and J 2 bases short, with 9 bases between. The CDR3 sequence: CASSSRTPYEQYF. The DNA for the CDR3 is TGTGCCAGCAGTTCCCGGACACCCTACGAGCAGTACTTC.

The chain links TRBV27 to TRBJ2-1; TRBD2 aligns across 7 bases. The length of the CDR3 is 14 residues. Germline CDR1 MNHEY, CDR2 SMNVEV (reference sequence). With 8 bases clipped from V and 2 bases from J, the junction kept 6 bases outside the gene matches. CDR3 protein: CASGGRGTYNEQFF. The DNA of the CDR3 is TGTGCCAGCGGAGGGAGGGGAACCTACAATGAGCAGTTCTTC.

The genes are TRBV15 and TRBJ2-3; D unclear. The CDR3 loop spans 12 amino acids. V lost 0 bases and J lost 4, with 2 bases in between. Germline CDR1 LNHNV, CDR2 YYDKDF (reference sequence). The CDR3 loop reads CATSREADTQYF. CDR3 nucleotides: TGTGCCACCAGCAGAGAAGCAGATACGCAGTATTTT.

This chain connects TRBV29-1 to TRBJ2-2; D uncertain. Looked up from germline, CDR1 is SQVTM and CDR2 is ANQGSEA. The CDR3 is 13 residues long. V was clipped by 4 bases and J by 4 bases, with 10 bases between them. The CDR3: CSVGPGGTGELFF. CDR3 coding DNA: TGCAGCGTTGGACCCGGCGGCACCGGGGAGCTGTTTTTT.

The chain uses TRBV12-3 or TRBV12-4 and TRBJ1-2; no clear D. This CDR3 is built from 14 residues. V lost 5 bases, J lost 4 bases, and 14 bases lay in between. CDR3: CASSPSGSSYGYTF. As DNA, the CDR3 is TGTGCCAGCAGTCCCTCGGGGTCGTCCTATGGCTACACCTTC.

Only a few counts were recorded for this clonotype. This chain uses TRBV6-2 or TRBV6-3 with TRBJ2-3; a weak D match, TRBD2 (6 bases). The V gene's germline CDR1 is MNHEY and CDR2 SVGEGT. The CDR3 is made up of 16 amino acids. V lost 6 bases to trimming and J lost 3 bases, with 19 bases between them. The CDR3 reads CASSRRTRGRTDTQYF. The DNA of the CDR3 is TGTGCCAGCAGCCGCCGAACCCGGGGGAGGACAGATACGCAGTATTTT.

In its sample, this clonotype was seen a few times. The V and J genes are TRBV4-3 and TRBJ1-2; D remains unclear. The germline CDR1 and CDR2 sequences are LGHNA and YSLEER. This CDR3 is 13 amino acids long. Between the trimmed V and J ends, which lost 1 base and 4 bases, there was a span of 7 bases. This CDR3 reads CASSQGPSYGYTF. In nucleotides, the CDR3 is TGCGCCAGCAGCCAAGGCCCCAGCTATGGCTACACCTTC.

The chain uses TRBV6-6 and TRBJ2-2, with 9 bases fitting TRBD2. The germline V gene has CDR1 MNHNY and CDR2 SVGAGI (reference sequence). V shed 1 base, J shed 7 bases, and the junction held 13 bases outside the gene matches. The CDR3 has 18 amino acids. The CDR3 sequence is CASSYFPTSGLGSGELFF. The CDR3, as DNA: TGTGCCAGCAGTTACTTCCCTACTAGCGGGTTAGGTAGCGGGGAGCTGTTTTTT.